This TCR beta chain comes out of a study of cytomegalovirus exposure and HLA in healthy donors. Germline CDR1 and CDR2: SGHRS and YFSETQ. The CDR3 spans 15 residues. V lost 4 bases to trimming and J lost 1 base; unmatched junction nucleotides: 7. The PCR was carried out with 60 Vbeta primers and 13 Jbeta primers. The repertoire was sequenced with immunoSEQ multiplex PCR; TCRdb's copy has only in-frame clones and lacks some. The sample contains about 59,000 clones, roughly 75% of which appear only once. Study-wide results and limits: In an earlier analysis, most TCR beta V segments were productive about 87% or about 30% of the time.

At collection, donors were nominally healthy, but unrecorded immune exposures were probable. As regards this clone: The antigen remains undetermined.

This sequence joins TRBV5-1 and TRBJ1-1, with 7 positions matching TRBD1. Sequenced input: PBMCs. The TCR sequence derives from a man aged 25-45 years in good health and CMV-seropositive. For the CDR3, the DNA is TGCGCCAGCAGCCAGATGACAGGGCCGAACACTGAAGCTTTCTTT. It encodes CASSQMTGPNTEAFF. Full variable domain (missing parts from reference TRBV5-1 and TRBJ1-1): KAGVTQTPRYLIKTRGQQVTLSCSPISGHRSVSWYQQTPGQGLQFLFEYFSETQRNKGNFPGRFSGRQFSNSRSEMNVSTLELGDSALYLCASSQMTGPNTEAFFGQGTRLTVV.